This T cell receptor (beta chain) was sequenced in a study of T-cell memory formation after mild COVID-19. About the study: Largely, the TCR clusters proved donor specific.

General study points: There was no confirmation that second-wave clones peaking on day 37 were SARS-CoV-2 specific. Contracting clones from day 15 to 85 had balanced CD4/CD8; later expanders favoured CD4+.

The V gene's germline CDR1 is SGDLS and CDR2 YYNGEE. The CDR3 is 13 residues long. V dropped 4 bases and J dropped 9; count of bases not matched to a gene: 6. TCRdb itself ran the 5' RACE reads through MiXCR, one entry per CDR3 protein. This table has 300,000 to 400,000 distinct CDR3 sequences, under 30% appearing once. Note on this clonotype: Its antigen is unknown.

The receptor comes from an adult woman who had mild COVID-19 (a few samples of this study predate the infection). Cell type and time point are not known. Material: PBMCs or a T cell subset sorted from them (not recorded which). V and J are TRBV9 and TRBJ2-2, with 7 bases lining up with TRBD1. The CDR3 region is CASSPQGERELFF. CDR3 coding DNA: TGTGCCAGCAGCCCTCAGGGGGAAAGGGAGCTGTTTTTT.